The clone carrying this TCR beta chain has a count of ten or more. Germline values: CDR1 SEHNR, CDR2 FQNEAQ (reference sequence). This CDR3 comprises 15 residues. V lost 1 base to trimming and J lost 8 bases, with 16 bases between them. Researchers prepared the TCRbeta library using unique molecular identifiers, the study reports. In TCRdb, the PCR reads were re-called with MiXCR into one record per CDR3 protein. The sample holds 200,000 to 250,000 distinct CDR3 sequences, approximately 12% seen once. This entry belongs to a study of T-cell reconstitution after alpha-beta-depleted transplantation in children.

This TCR was recovered from a human donor who donated a stem cell graft to a child with acute lymphoblastic leukemia. The chain links TRBV7-9 to TRBJ2-3, with D possibly called TRBD1 or TRBD2 (5 bases each). The sequencing used PBMCs from the stem cell graft donor, collected from the stem cell graft. The DNA for the CDR3 is TGTGCCAGCAGCTTAGGGAATCGGGGCACGGGTACGCAGTATTTT. It encodes CASSLGNRGTGTQYF.